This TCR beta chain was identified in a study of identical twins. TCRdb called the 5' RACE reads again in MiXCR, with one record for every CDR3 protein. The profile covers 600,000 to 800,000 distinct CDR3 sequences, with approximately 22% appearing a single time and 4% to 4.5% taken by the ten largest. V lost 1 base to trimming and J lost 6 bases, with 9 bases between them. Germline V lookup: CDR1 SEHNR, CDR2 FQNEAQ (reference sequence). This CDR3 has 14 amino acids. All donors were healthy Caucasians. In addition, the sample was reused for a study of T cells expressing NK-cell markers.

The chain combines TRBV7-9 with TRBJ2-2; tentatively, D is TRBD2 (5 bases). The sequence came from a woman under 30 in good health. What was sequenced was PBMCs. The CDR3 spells CASSLVRGSGELFF. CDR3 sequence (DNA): TGTGCCAGCAGCTTAGTCCGCGGGTCCGGGGAGCTGTTTTTT.